This T cell receptor beta chain was identified in a study of blood T cell repertoires in COVID-19. Per the original data handling: It was from reference gene primer amplification that nucleated cell counts were estimated. This table comes from immunoSEQ multiplex PCR, and its TCRdb copy is limited to in-frame clones, with some not included. The DNA was the basis for D and trimming; V, J and clone size are from that table. The table includes roughly 240,000 clones, around 78% detected once. Per the germline V gene, CDR1 is SGHNT and CDR2 is YENEEA. The germline V and J ends were trimmed by 1 base and 2 bases, with 8 bases remaining between them. CDR3 length equals 15 residues.

Sequenced sample: peripheral blood. The genes are TRBV11-3 and TRBJ2-2; D perhaps matches TRBD2 (5 bases). This TCR came from a man aged 60 to 69 who had recovered from COVID-19. CDR3 loop: CASSLGGVNTGELFF. CDR3 nucleotide sequence: TGTGCCAGCAGCTTAGGGGGAGTAAACACCGGGGAGCTGTTTTTT.